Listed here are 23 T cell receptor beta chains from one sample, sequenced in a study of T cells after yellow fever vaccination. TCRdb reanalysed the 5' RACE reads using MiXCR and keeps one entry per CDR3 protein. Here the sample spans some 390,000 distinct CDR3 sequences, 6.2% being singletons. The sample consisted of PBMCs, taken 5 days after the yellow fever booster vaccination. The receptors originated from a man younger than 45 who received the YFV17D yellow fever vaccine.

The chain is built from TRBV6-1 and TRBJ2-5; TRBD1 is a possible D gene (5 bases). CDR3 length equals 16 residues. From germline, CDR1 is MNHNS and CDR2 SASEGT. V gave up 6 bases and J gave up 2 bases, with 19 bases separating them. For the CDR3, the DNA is TGTGCCAGCAGACCCAAACTATTACAGGCACAAGAGACCCAGTACTTC. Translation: CASRPKLLQAQETQYF.

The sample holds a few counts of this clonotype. CDR3 sequence reads: CASSPTTGTGINEQFF. Written as DNA, the CDR3 is TGTGCCAGCAGCCCTACTACCGGGACAGGGATCAATGAGCAGTTCTTC. The chain uses TRBV7-6 and TRBJ2-1, with TRBD1 matching over 9 bases. Trimming took 5 bases from V and 6 from J; bases not matched to a gene: 11. This CDR3 contains 16 residues. CDR1 is SGHVS, CDR2 FNYEAQ, per germline. Drawing the rest from reference TRBV7-6 and TRBJ2-1, the complete variable domain is GAGVSQSPRYKVTKRGQDVALRCDPISGHVSLYWYRQALGQGPEFLTYFNYEAQQDKSGLPNDRFSAERPEGSISTLTIQRTEQRDSAMYRCASSPTTGTGINEQFFGPGTRLTVL.

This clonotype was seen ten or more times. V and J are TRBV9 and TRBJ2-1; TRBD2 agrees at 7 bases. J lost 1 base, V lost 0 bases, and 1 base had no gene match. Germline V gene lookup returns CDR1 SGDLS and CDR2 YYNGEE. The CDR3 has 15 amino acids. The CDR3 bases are TGTGCCAGCAGCGTAGCGGGAGGATCCTACAATGAGCAGTTCTTC. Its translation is CASSVAGGSYNEQFF.

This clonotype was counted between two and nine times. The CDR3 DNA follows: TGTGCCAGCAGTCCCGAGGCGGGAGGTTCCTACGAGCAGTACTTC. It codes for CASSPEAGGSYEQYF. The chain is built from TRBV6-1 and TRBJ2-7; 8 positions match TRBD2. The CDR3 runs 15 residues. Per the germline V gene, CDR1 is MNHNS and CDR2 is SASEGT. V lost 5 bases to trimming and J lost 1 base; unmatched junction nucleotides: 7.

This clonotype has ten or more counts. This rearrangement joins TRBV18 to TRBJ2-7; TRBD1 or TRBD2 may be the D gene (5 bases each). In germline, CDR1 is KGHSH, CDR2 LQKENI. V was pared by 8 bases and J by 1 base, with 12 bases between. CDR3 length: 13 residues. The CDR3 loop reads CASAEGPSYEQYF. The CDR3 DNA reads TGTGCCAGCGCCGAGGGACCATCCTACGAGCAGTACTTC.

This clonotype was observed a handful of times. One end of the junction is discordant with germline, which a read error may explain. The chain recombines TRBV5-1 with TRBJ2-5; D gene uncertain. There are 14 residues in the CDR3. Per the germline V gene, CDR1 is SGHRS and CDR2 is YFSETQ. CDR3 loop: CASSLAGARETQYF. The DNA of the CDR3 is TGTGCCAGCAGCTTAGCCGGTGCGAGAGAGACCCAGTACTTC.

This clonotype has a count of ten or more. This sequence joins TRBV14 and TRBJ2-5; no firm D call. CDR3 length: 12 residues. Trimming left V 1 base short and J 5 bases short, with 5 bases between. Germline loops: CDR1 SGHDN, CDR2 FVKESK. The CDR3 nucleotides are TGTGCCAGCAGCCAAGTTGGGGAGACCCAGTACTTC. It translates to CASSQVGETQYF.

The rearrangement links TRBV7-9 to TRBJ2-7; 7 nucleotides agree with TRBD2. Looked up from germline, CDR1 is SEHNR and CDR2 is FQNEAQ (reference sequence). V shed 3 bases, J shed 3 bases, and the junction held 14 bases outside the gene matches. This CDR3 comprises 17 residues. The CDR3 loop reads CASSFGLGEAGVYEQYF. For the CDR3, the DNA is TGTGCCAGCAGCTTCGGGCTCGGTGAGGCGGGGGTCTACGAGCAGTACTTC.

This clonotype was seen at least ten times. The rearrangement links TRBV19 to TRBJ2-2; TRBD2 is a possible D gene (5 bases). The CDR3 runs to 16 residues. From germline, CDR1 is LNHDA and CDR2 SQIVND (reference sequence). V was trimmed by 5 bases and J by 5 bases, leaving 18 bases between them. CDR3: CASSPSGTRSTGELFF. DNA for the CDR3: TGTGCCAGTAGTCCCTCAGGAACTAGGTCTACCGGGGAGCTGTTTTTT.

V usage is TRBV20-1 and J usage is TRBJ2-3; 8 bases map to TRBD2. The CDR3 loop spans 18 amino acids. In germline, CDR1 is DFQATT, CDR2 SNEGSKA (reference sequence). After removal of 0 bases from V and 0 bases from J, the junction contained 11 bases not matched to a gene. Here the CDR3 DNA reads TGCAGTGCTAGAGATAGGTGGGGCGGGAGGACTAGCACAGATACGCAGTATTTT. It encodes CSARDRWGGRTSTDTQYF.

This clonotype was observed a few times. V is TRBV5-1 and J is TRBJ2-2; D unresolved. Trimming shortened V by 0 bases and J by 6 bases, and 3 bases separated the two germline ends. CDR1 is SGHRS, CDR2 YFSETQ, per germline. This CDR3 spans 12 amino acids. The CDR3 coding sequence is TGCGCCAGCAGCTTGGCATCCGGGGAGCTGTTTTTT. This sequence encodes CASSLASGELFF.

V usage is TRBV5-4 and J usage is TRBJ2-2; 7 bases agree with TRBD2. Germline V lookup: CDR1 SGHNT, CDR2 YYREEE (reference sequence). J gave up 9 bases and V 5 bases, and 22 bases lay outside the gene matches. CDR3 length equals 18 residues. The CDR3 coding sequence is TGTGCCAGCAGTTCTGCCTACCCCGGGACTACCCCTAACAGGGAGCTGTTTTTT. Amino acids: CASSSAYPGTTPNRELFF.

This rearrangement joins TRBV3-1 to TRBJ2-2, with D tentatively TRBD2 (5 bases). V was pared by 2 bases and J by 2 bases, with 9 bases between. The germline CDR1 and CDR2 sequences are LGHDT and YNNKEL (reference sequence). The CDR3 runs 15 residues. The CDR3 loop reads CASSQTGTNTGELFF. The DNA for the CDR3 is TGTGCCAGCAGCCAAACGGGAACAAACACCGGGGAGCTGTTTTTT.

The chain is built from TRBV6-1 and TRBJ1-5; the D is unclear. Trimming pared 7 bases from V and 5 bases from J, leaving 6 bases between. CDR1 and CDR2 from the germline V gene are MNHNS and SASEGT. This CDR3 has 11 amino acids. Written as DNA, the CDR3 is TGTGCCAGCACCCCGGATCAGCCCCAGCATTTT. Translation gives CASTPDQPQHF.

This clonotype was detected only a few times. Here the CDR3 reads CSASPTSGYEQYF. DNA for the CDR3: TGCAGTGCTAGCCCAACTAGCGGCTACGAGCAGTACTTC. The chain recombines TRBV20-1 with TRBJ2-7; 8 bases are a match to TRBD2. CDR3 length: 13 residues. V shed 3 bases, J shed 3 bases, and the junction held 4 bases outside the gene matches. The germline V gene has CDR1 DFQATT and CDR2 SNEGSKA (reference sequence).

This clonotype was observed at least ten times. Here the CDR3 DNA reads TGTGCCAGCTCCCCAGATTTTGACGCGCAGTACTTC. It encodes CASSPDFDAQYF. The genes are TRBV18 and TRBJ2-7, with no clear D. This CDR3 is built from 12 residues. Germline V gene sequence: CDR1 KGHSH, CDR2 LQKENI. V lost 6 bases and J 9 bases, leaving 15 bases between the germline ends.

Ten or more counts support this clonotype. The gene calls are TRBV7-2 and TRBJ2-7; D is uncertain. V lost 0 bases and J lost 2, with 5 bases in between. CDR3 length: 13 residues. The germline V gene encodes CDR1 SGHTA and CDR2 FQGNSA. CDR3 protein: CASSLAITYEQYF. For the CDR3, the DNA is TGTGCCAGCAGCTTAGCGATAACCTACGAGCAGTACTTC.

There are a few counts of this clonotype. The CDR3 nucleotides read TGTGCCAGCTCACCGAGAGGCCTTTTCTATAATTCACCCCTCCACTTT. This encodes CASSPRGLFYNSPLHF. This rearrangement joins TRBV18 to TRBJ1-6; D gene unclear. Trimming removed 3 bases from V and 3 bases from J, with 12 bases in between. CDR1 and CDR2 from the germline V gene are KGHSH and LQKENI. There are 16 residues in the CDR3.

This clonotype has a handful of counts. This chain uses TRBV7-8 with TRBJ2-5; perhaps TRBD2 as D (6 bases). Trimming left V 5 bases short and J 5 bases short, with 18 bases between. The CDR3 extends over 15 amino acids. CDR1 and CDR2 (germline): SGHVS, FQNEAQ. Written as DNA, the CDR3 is TGTGCCAGCAGCCCCCAGGGCGCGGGGCGGGAGACCCAGTACTTC. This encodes CASSPQGAGRETQYF.

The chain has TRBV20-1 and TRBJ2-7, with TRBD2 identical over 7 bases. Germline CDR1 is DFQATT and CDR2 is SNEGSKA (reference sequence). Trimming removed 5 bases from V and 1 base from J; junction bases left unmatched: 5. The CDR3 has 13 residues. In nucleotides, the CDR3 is TGCAGTGCTCTCGGGGGGTCTTCCTACGAGCAGTACTTC. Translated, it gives CSALGGSSYEQYF.

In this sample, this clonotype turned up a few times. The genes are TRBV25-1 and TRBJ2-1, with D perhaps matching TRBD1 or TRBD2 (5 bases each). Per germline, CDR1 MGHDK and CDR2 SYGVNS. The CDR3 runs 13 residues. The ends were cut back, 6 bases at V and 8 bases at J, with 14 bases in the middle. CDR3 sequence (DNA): TGTGCCAGCAGAGGAGAGGGGTACGATGAGCAGTTCTTC. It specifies CASRGEGYDEQFF.

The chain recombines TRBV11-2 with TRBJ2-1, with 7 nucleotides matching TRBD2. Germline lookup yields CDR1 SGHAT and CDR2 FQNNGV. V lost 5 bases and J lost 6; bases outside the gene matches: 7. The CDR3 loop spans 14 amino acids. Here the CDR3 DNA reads TGTGCCAGCAGCGCAATGGCGGGAGTCAATGAGCAGTTCTTC. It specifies CASSAMAGVNEQFF.

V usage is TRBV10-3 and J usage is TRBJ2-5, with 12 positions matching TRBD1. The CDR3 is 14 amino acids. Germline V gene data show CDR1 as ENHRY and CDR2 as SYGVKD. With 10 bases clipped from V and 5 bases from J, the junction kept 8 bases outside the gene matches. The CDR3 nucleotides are TGTGCCACCGAAGGGACAGGGGGCCGGGAGACCCAGTACTTC. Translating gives CATEGTGGRETQYF.